The 32 T cell receptor beta chains presented below share a single source sample, sequenced in a study of blood T cell repertoires in COVID-19. The repertoire was sequenced with immunoSEQ multiplex PCR; TCRdb's copy has only in-frame clones and lacks some. Of about 130,000 clones listed, about 86% are singletons. What was sequenced was peripheral blood. These receptors were collected from a woman between 50 and 59 years old who had recovered from COVID-19.

The chain carries TRBV9 and TRBJ1-1, with a possible D match to TRBD1 (5 bases). Per germline, CDR1 SGDLS and CDR2 YYNGEE. The CDR3 sequence is 15 residues long. V lost 0 bases to trimming and J lost 1 base, with 10 bases between them. CDR3 sequence: CASSVGAGWNTEAFF. Here the CDR3 DNA reads TGTGCCAGCAGCGTAGGTGCAGGGTGGAACACTGAAGCTTTCTTT.

The V call is TRBV24-1, the J call TRBJ2-3; 10 nucleotides agree with TRBD2. Germline CDR1 KGHDR, CDR2 SFDVKD. The J segment lost 3 bases and the V segment lost 2 bases, leaving 4 bases of the junction unmatched. The CDR3 totals 16 residues. CDR3 loop: CATSDWASGRTDTQYF. The DNA for the CDR3 is TGTGCCACCAGTGATTGGGCTAGCGGGAGAACAGATACGCAGTATTTT.

The chain recombines TRBV5-4 with TRBJ2-1; weak D call: TRBD2 (5 bases). The V end lost 4 bases, the J end lost 4 bases, and 15 bases lay between the germline ends. The CDR3 has 15 amino acids. Germline V gene data show CDR1 as SGHNT and CDR2 as YYREEE (reference sequence). CDR3 sequence: CASSPTAGGYNEQFF. The DNA of the CDR3 is TGTGCCAGCAGCCCGACGGCGGGTGGGTACAATGAGCAGTTCTTC.

V gene TRBV9 combines with J gene TRBJ1-3, with D maybe TRBD1 (6 bases). V lost 0 bases and J 2 bases, leaving 9 bases between the germline ends. Germline V gene sequence: CDR1 SGDLS, CDR2 YYNGEE. The CDR3 loop spans 15 amino acids. The CDR3 region has the DNA TGTGCCAGCAGCGTAGAGGGACACACTGGAAACACCATATATTTT. Protein sequence: CASSVEGHTGNTIYF.

This clone has more than one count but fewer than ten. V and J are TRBV10-3 and TRBJ2-2; 7 nucleotides align to TRBD2. The CDR3 is made up of 14 amino acids. V trimming: 6 bases; J trimming: 1 base; junction bases outside the gene matches: 2. Per germline, CDR1 ENHRY and CDR2 SYGVKD. This CDR3 reads CAIRASGNTGELFF. The CDR3 DNA sequence: TGTGCCATCAGGGCTAGCGGGAACACCGGGGAGCTGTTTTTT.

The V and J genes are TRBV28 and TRBJ1-2; D unclear. V was cut by 6 bases and J by 2 bases, with 19 bases left in between. Germline V gene data show CDR1 as MDHEN and CDR2 as SYDVKM. CDR3 size: 16 residues. CDR3 nucleotides: TGTGCCAGCAGGGGCCCCGGGATCCCCGGCAACTATGGCTACACCTTC. Protein sequence: CASRGPGIPGNYGYTF.

This clone was observed a single time. The chain joins TRBV16 to TRBJ2-7; no firm D call. Trimming took off 4 bases at V and 1 base at J, with 2 bases between the two ends. The CDR3 loop spans 11 amino acids. CDR1 and CDR2 (germline): KGHSY, FQNENV. CDR3 DNA: TGTGCCAGCAGCCCTTCCTACGAGCAGTACTTC. Translating gives CASSPSYEQYF.

This chain uses TRBV11-1 with TRBJ1-3, with 7 nucleotides matching TRBD1. Trimming removed 6 bases from V and 2 bases from J; junction bases left unmatched: 4. Germline CDR1 SGHAT, CDR2 FQDESV (reference sequence). This CDR3 region has 14 residues. CDR3 sequence (DNA): TGTGCCAGCAGGCCCGGGACAGCTGGAAACACCATATATTTT. This sequence encodes CASRPGTAGNTIYF. Variable domain in full (rest from reference TRBV11-1 and TRBJ1-3): EAEVAQSPRYKITEKSQAVAFWCDPISGHATLYWYRQILGQGPELLVQFQDESVVDDSQLPKDRFSAERLKGVDSTLKIQPAELGDSAMYLCASRPGTAGNTIYFGEGSWLTVV.

This clone was picked up one time. The chain recombines TRBV2 with TRBJ1-5; D gene unclear. Germline-derived CDR1 and CDR2 are SNHLY and FYNNEI. This CDR3 is built from 12 residues. The V end was cut by 6 bases, the J end by 3 bases, with 6 bases between. CDR3 DNA sequence: TGTGCCAGCAGATACACCAATCAGCCCCAGCATTTT. Protein: CASRYTNQPQHF.

The J gene is TRBJ2-7, the V gene TRBV7-9; maybe TRBD1 (6 bases). The CDR3 is 13 amino acids. The V and J ends lost 1 base and 3 bases respectively, with 7 bases between them. The germline V gene has CDR1 SEHNR and CDR2 FQNEAQ (reference sequence). Written as DNA, the CDR3 is TGTGCCAGCAGCTTAGGCAGGGGCTACGAGCAGTACTTC. Encoded protein: CASSLGRGYEQYF.

The genes are TRBV30 and TRBJ1-3; 12 bases map to TRBD1. The CDR3 covers 15 residues. CDR1 is GTSNPN, CDR2 SVGIG, per germline (reference sequence). The V and J ends lost 2 bases and 9 bases, in that order; junction bases with no gene match: 8. Written as DNA, the CDR3 is TGTGCCTGGAGTAACTCCGGGACAGGGGGCTTCACCATATATTTT. It is translated as CAWSNSGTGGFTIYF.

V usage is TRBV2 and J usage is TRBJ2-5; possibly TRBD1 for D (5 bases). The length of the CDR3 is 13 residues. From germline, CDR1 is SNHLY and CDR2 FYNNEI. V dropped 1 base and J dropped 4 bases, with 7 bases sitting between them. CDR3 in DNA: TGTGCCAGCAGTGAAGGGGGCCCAGAGACCCAGTACTTC. Protein product: CASSEGGPETQYF.

This sequence joins TRBV25-1 and TRBJ1-1, with D tentatively TRBD1 (5 bases). Trimming took 6 bases from V and 8 from J, leaving 22 bases between them. CDR1 is MGHDK, CDR2 SYGVNS, per germline. The CDR3 is 15 residues long. The DNA of the CDR3 is TGTGCCAGCAGACTCCAGAGTACTGGGACTCCCGAAGCTTTCTTT. Its translation: CASRLQSTGTPEAFF.

The chain joins TRBV10-2 to TRBJ2-1, with 7 bases lining up with TRBD1. Germline values: CDR1 WSHSY, CDR2 SAAADI. This CDR3 contains 13 residues. V gave up 10 bases and J gave up 4 bases; unmatched junction bases: 7. The CDR3 bases are TGCGCCATCTCGGACAGGTTATACAATGAGCAGTTCTTC. Translated: CAISDRLYNEQFF.

The chain couples TRBV29-1 to TRBJ2-2; 14 bases align to TRBD2. Germline V gene sequence: CDR1 SQVTM, CDR2 ANQGSEA. The CDR3 runs to 14 residues. Germline trimming cut 7 bases from V and 5 bases from J; bases unmatched to any gene: 3. In nucleotides, the CDR3 is TGCAGCGGAGGGACTAGCGGGGGAACCGGGGAGCTGTTTTTT. Amino acids: CSGGTSGGTGELFF.

V and J are TRBV6-6 and TRBJ1-1, with 10 bases matching TRBD1. This CDR3 is 15 amino acids long. Germline loops: CDR1 MNHNY, CDR2 SVGAGI (reference sequence). Trimming took 2 bases from V and 7 from J; bases not matched to a gene: 7. The CDR3 DNA is TGTGCCAGCAGTTACGGGACAGGGGTGACAGGTGAAGCTTTCTTT. Translation gives CASSYGTGVTGEAFF.

This rearrangement joins TRBV7-9 to TRBJ2-3, with 9 bases lining up with TRBD1. The V segment lost 2 bases and the J segment 3 bases; nucleotides outside the gene matches: 3. Germline V gene lookup returns CDR1 SEHNR and CDR2 FQNEAQ (reference sequence). The CDR3 has 15 amino acids. The chain's CDR3 is CASSLTGTGTDTQYF. The CDR3 nucleotides are TGTGCCAGCAGCTTAACTGGGACAGGGACAGATACGCAGTATTTT.

V usage is TRBV27 and J usage is TRBJ1-2, with D perhaps TRBD1 (6 bases). Deletions cut 4 bases from V and 8 bases from J, with 17 bases between. Germline V gene lookup returns CDR1 MNHEY and CDR2 SMNVEV (reference sequence). This CDR3 region has 14 residues. The chain's CDR3 is CASSSTQGLGGYTF. CDR3 DNA sequence: TGTGCCAGCAGTTCCACGCAGGGGCTAGGGGGCTACACCTTC.

The chain combines TRBV30 with TRBJ1-3; 7 bases map to TRBD1. The CDR3 consists of 14 residues. J gave up 4 bases and V 0 bases, and 3 bases lay outside the gene matches. Germline V gene data show CDR1 as GTSNPN and CDR2 as SVGIG (reference sequence). DNA of the CDR3: TGTGCCTGGAGTGTACAGGGGAGCGGAAACACCATATATTTT. Its protein product is CAWSVQGSGNTIYF.

The chain recombines TRBV3-1 (or the pseudogene TRBV3-2) with TRBJ1-2; 10 bases fit TRBD1. Germline V gene sequence: CDR1 LGHDT, CDR2 YNNKEL (reference sequence). The ends lost 4 bases at V and 4 bases at J; junction bases unmatched: 3. The CDR3 consists of 14 residues. CDR3 nucleotide sequence: TGTGCCAGCAGCCGAGGACAGGGGGGCTATGGCTACACCTTC. It encodes CASSRGQGGYGYTF.

The chain uses TRBV30 and TRBJ1-5, with 7 bases lining up with TRBD1. This CDR3 comprises 15 residues. Trimming cost V 1 base and J 4 bases; bases outside gene matches: 7. Looked up from germline, CDR1 is GTSNPN and CDR2 is SVGIG (reference sequence). CDR3 coding DNA: TGTGCCTGGAGTGAGGGGGCCTTGGGGAATCAGCCCCAGCATTTT. Translating it yields CAWSEGALGNQPQHF.

CDR3 nucleotides: TGTGCCAGCAGCTTAGCGCAGGGGCAAAATTCACCCCTCCACTTT. Amino acid sequence: CASSLAQGQNSPLHF. This chain uses TRBV7-2 with TRBJ1-6; maybe TRBD1 (6 bases). The CDR3 spans 15 residues. CDR1 is SGHTA, CDR2 FQGNSA, per germline. Deletions cut 0 bases from V and 7 bases from J, with 10 bases between.

This chain uses TRBV19 with TRBJ2-2; D gene unclear. From germline, CDR1 is LNHDA and CDR2 SQIVND (reference sequence). V dropped 3 bases and J dropped 7 bases, with 3 bases sitting between them. There are 11 residues in the CDR3. Here the CDR3 reads CASSINGELFF. The CDR3 DNA sequence: TGTGCCAGTAGTATCAACGGGGAGCTGTTTTTT.

The chain couples TRBV19 to TRBJ1-1, with a tentative D call TRBD1 (5 bases). The V end lost 6 bases, the J end lost 2 bases, and 13 bases lay between the germline ends. Germline loops: CDR1 LNHDA, CDR2 SQIVND (reference sequence). CDR3 length: 14 residues. The CDR3 DNA reads as TGTGCCAGTAGACCTTTGGGGCTAAACACTGAAGCTTTCTTT. As protein: CASRPLGLNTEAFF.

The chain carries TRBV15 and TRBJ1-1; a weak D match, TRBD1 (5 bases). The CDR3 spans 13 residues. Germline V gene sequence: CDR1 LNHNV, CDR2 YYDKDF (reference sequence). The ends were cut back, 1 base at V and 4 bases at J, with 7 bases in the middle. The CDR3 bases are TGTGCCACCAGCAGAGGGGGGGGCACTGAAGCTTTCTTT. It is translated as CATSRGGGTEAFF.

This chain joins TRBV18 and TRBJ2-3; maybe TRBD1 (5 bases). The CDR3 is made up of 17 amino acids. Germline V gene sequence: CDR1 KGHSH, CDR2 LQKENI. V lost 0 bases, J lost 4 bases, and 17 bases lay in between. In DNA, the CDR3 is TGTGCCAGCTCACCACCCCTAGGGCAGGGATTACCAGATACGCAGTATTTT. Residues: CASSPPLGQGLPDTQYF.

The chain joins TRBV4-1 to TRBJ1-3; D is undetermined. From germline, CDR1 is MGHRA and CDR2 YSYEKL. Deletions cut 0 bases from V and 2 bases from J, with 17 bases between. The CDR3 sequence is 18 residues long. CDR3 nucleotides: TGCGCCAGCAGCCAAGACCCTCGACGGGAGTTACCTGGAAACACCATATATTTT. Its translation is CASSQDPRRELPGNTIYF.

This chain connects TRBV11-2 to TRBJ1-3, with 9 bases lining up with TRBD1. The germline CDR1 and CDR2 sequences are SGHAT and FQNNGV. This CDR3 region has 15 residues. Trimming cost V 2 bases and J 6 bases; bases outside gene matches: 5. The CDR3 region has the DNA TGTGCCAGCAGCTTATACCGGGACAGGGTAAACACCATATATTTT. Translated, it gives CASSLYRDRVNTIYF.

This rearrangement joins TRBV11-2 to TRBJ1-3; D uncertain. The CDR3 has 15 residues. Germline CDR1 reads SGHAT; CDR2 reads FQNNGV. V was trimmed by 2 bases and J by 0 bases, leaving 8 bases between them. CDR3: CASSLTTYSGNTIYF. CDR3 nucleotides: TGTGCCAGCAGCTTAACGACTTACTCTGGAAACACCATATATTTT.

The chain links TRBV18 to TRBJ1-2, with TRBD1 matching 12 bases. The CDR3 is 17 residues long. Germline values: CDR1 KGHSH, CDR2 LQKENI. V shed 3 bases and J 5 bases; nucleotides not matched to a gene: 10. CDR3 DNA sequence: TGTGCCAGCTCACCCCTTTCCGGGACAGGGGGCCGGTATGGCTACACCTTC. Amino acid sequence: CASSPLSGTGGRYGYTF. Full variable domain (outside the CDR3, taken from reference TRBV18 and TRBJ1-2): NAGVMQNPRHLVRRRGQEARLRCSPMKGHSHVYWYRQLPEEGLKFMVYLQKENIIDESGMPKERFSAEFPKEGPSILRIQQVVRGDSAAYFCASSPLSGTGGRYGYTFGSGTRLTVV.

This chain connects TRBV6-5 to TRBJ1-1; 9 positions match TRBD1. The germline CDR1 and CDR2 sequences are MNHEY and SVGAGI. The V gene end was trimmed by 2 bases and the J gene end by 5 bases; junction bases not matched to a gene: 3. The CDR3 contains 14 residues. In DNA, the CDR3 is TGTGCCAGCAGTTACGGGACAGGGTGGACTGAAGCTTTCTTT. Residues: CASSYGTGWTEAFF.

The chain uses TRBV20-1 and TRBJ1-1, with unresolved D. CDR1 is DFQATT and CDR2 is SNEGSKA in the germline V gene (reference sequence). The CDR3 runs 16 residues. Between the trimmed V and J ends, which lost 3 bases and 1 base, there was a span of 18 bases. CDR3 amino acids: CSASSWGRERNTEAFF. The DNA for the CDR3 is TGCAGTGCTAGTAGTTGGGGAAGGGAGCGGAACACTGAAGCTTTCTTT.